What follows are 30 T cell receptor beta chains derived from one specimen sequenced in a study of T cell responses to AZD1222 COVID-19 vaccine. Libraries were prepared by immunoSEQ multiplex PCR; TCRdb keeps only in-frame clonotypes and omits some of them. The sample lists 130,000 or so clones, 80% to 95% occurring once. Sequenced material: peripheral blood, taken 28 days after the second AZD1222 dose. These TCRs come from an adult who received the AZD1222 COVID-19 vaccine.

The rearrangement joins TRBV4-3 to TRBJ1-3, with 7 positions matching TRBD1. V was clipped by 0 bases and J by 0 bases; unmatched bases: 8. The CDR3 extends over 18 amino acids. Germline-derived CDR1 and CDR2 are LGHNA and YSLEER. This chain's CDR3 is CASSQDPGQYISGNTIYF. The CDR3, as DNA: TGCGCCAGCAGCCAAGACCCGGGACAGTATATCTCTGGAAACACCATATATTTT.

This chain links TRBV9 with TRBJ2-2; 9 positions match TRBD1. The V gene end was trimmed by 2 bases and the J gene end by 6 bases; junction bases not matched to a gene: 5. Per the germline V gene, CDR1 is SGDLS and CDR2 is YYNGEE. The CDR3 has 15 amino acids. The CDR3 DNA reads as TGTGCCAGCAGCGTTTGGGACAGGGAAGCCGGGGAGCTGTTTTTT. This translates into CASSVWDREAGELFF.

This clone came up a few times. This chain joins TRBV10-3 and TRBJ1-1, with D hard to call. Germline V gene data show CDR1 as ENHRY and CDR2 as SYGVKD. V lost 4 bases to trimming and J lost 4 bases, with 4 bases between them. This CDR3 is 11 amino acids long. The CDR3 DNA is TGTGCCATCAGTGCCGGCACTGAAGCTTTCTTT. Protein product: CAISAGTEAFF.

The chain has TRBV3-1 (or the pseudogene TRBV3-2) and TRBJ2-7; TRBD1 matches 8 bases. This CDR3 has 14 residues. Germline V gene data show CDR1 as LGHDT and CDR2 as YNNKEL (reference sequence). With V trimmed by 3 bases and J by 6 bases, 7 bases remained unmatched. CDR3 sequence: CASSQGQESAEQYF. Written as DNA, the CDR3 is TGTGCCAGCAGCCAGGGACAGGAATCAGCCGAGCAGTACTTC.

This chain joins TRBV25-1 and TRBJ2-5; D tentatively reads TRBD1 or TRBD2 (5 bases each). Germline lookup yields CDR1 MGHDK and CDR2 SYGVNS. This CDR3 region has 15 residues. Trimming shortened V by 1 base and J by 1 base, and 10 bases separated the two germline ends. In DNA, the CDR3 is TGTGCCAGCAGTGAATCTCAGGGACCCCAAGAGACCCAGTACTTC. Protein sequence: CASSESQGPQETQYF.

The chain carries TRBV19 and TRBJ1-3, with D unresolved. CDR1 is LNHDA, CDR2 SQIVND, per germline (reference sequence). The CDR3 extends over 17 amino acids. V was cut by 3 bases and J by 0 bases, with 15 bases left in between. The CDR3 nucleotides are TGTGCCAGTAGTATTACTGCCCAGGCCCTCTCTGGAAACACCATATATTTT. Amino acids: CASSITAQALSGNTIYF.

This chain links TRBV7-2 with TRBJ1-1; D unresolved. From germline, CDR1 is SGHTA and CDR2 FQGNSA. The CDR3 runs 13 residues. V lost 1 base and J 3 bases, leaving 6 bases between the germline ends. For the CDR3, the DNA is TGTGCCAGCAGCTTAGGACGGTACACTGAAGCTTTCTTT. It translates to CASSLGRYTEAFF.

CDR3 in amino acids: CASSTDRGRVTGELFF. CDR3 coding DNA: TGTGCCAGCAGCACTGACAGGGGGCGCGTCACCGGGGAGCTGTTTTTT. J is TRBJ2-2 and V is TRBV5-8; 10 positions match TRBD1. Trimming at V came to 4 bases and at J to 4 bases, leaving 7 bases not matched to a gene. The CDR3 runs to 16 residues. From germline, CDR1 is SGHTS and CDR2 YDEGEE.

The CDR3 sequence is CASSSAARGTQYF. In DNA form, the CDR3 reads TGTGCCAGCAGCTCCGCGGCTAGGGGTACGCAGTATTTT. This chain joins TRBV7-8 and TRBJ2-3; possible D gene TRBD1, 5 bases. V lost 4 bases and J lost 8, with 13 bases in between. Germline V gene data show CDR1 as SGHVS and CDR2 as FQNEAQ. The CDR3 extends over 13 amino acids.

The J gene is TRBJ1-5, the V gene TRBV5-5; 8 positions agree with TRBD1. The junction had 3 bases not matched to a gene; V was cut back by 3 bases and J by 4 bases. There are 14 residues in the CDR3. Germline lookup yields CDR1 SGHKS and CDR2 YYEKEE (reference sequence). The CDR3 DNA reads as TGTGCCAGCAGCTGGGGGACAGGTAATCAGCCCCAGCATTTT. Amino acid sequence: CASSWGTGNQPQHF.

The J gene is TRBJ1-1, the V gene TRBV6-5; D is undetermined. Germline lookup yields CDR1 MNHEY and CDR2 SVGAGI. V shed 6 bases and J shed 0 bases, with 11 bases lying between them. CDR3 length equals 14 residues. The CDR3 is CASSPRTLNTEAFF. CDR3 in DNA: TGTGCCAGCAGCCCCAGGACCTTGAACACTGAAGCTTTCTTT.

This clone was counted between two and nine times. CDR3 sequence reads: CASSTGNTEAFF. The CDR3 DNA is TGTGCCAGCAGCACAGGGAACACTGAAGCTTTCTTT. V and J are TRBV7-3 and TRBJ1-1, with D maybe TRBD1 (5 bases). Germline V CDR1 and CDR2: SGHTA, FQGTGA. CDR3 length equals 12 residues. V gave up 5 bases and J gave up 1 base, with 5 bases separating them.

The CDR3 DNA sequence: TGTGCCAGCAGTGATTTCCTAAATCAGCCCCAGCATTTT. Residues: CASSDFLNQPQHF. The chain is built from TRBV28 and TRBJ1-5; D not resolved. Germline V gives CDR1 MDHEN, CDR2 SYDVKM. The CDR3 totals 13 residues. The V gene lost 5 bases and the J gene lost 4 bases, with 9 bases spanning the gap.

The chain joins TRBV4-1 to TRBJ2-1; 8 bases align to TRBD1. The CDR3 runs to 14 residues. J was trimmed by 3 bases and V by 6 bases; bases with no gene match: 4. CDR1 and CDR2 from the germline V gene are MGHRA and YSYEKL. CDR3 DNA: TGCGCCAGCAGTCCCGGGACAGGCTACAATGAGCAGTTCTTC. Translation gives CASSPGTGYNEQFF.

CDR3 DNA sequence: TGTGCCACCAGTGACCACTTGGACAGTTACAATGAGCAGTTCTTC. Translated: CATSDHLDSYNEQFF. J is TRBJ2-1 and V is TRBV24-1, with a tentative D call TRBD1 (6 bases). This CDR3 contains 15 residues. Germline V gene data show CDR1 as KGHDR and CDR2 as SFDVKD. With 4 bases removed from V and 4 bases from J, the gap between germline ends came to 13 bases.

The chain employs TRBV6-2 or TRBV6-3 and TRBJ1-5, with D uncertain. V gave up 2 bases and J gave up 8 bases, with 10 bases separating them. Germline CDR1 MNHEY, CDR2 SVGEGT. The CDR3 spans 13 residues. CDR3 protein: CASSYPLREPQHF. In DNA form, the CDR3 reads TGTGCCAGCAGTTACCCCCTCCGGGAGCCCCAGCATTTT.

The chain links TRBV7-2 to TRBJ2-7; unclear D gene. Germline V gene data show CDR1 as SGHTA and CDR2 as FQGNSA. The V gene lost 4 bases and the J gene lost 1 base, with 11 bases spanning the gap. The CDR3 loop spans 14 amino acids. Written as DNA, the CDR3 is TGTGCCAGCAGCTCCGCGACCGGGTCCTACGAGCAGTACTTC. Encoded protein: CASSSATGSYEQYF.

The CDR3 sequence is CASSPNGPTGELFF. CDR3 coding DNA: TGCGCCAGCAGCCCAAACGGACCCACCGGGGAGCTGTTTTTT. The V and J genes are TRBV5-1 and TRBJ2-2, with unresolved D. Germline V gives CDR1 SGHRS, CDR2 YFSETQ. The CDR3 spans 14 residues. The V gene lost 4 bases and the J gene lost 4 bases, with 11 bases spanning the gap.

V usage is TRBV25-1 and J usage is TRBJ1-1; D call uncertain. The V end was cut by 4 bases, the J end by 11 bases, with 14 bases between. The germline V gene encodes CDR1 MGHDK and CDR2 SYGVNS. This CDR3 comprises 12 residues. The CDR3 region is CASSANEEVAFF. The CDR3 DNA reads as TGTGCCAGCAGTGCCAATGAGGAAGTGGCTTTCTTT.

This chain uses TRBV6-2 or TRBV6-3 with TRBJ2-3; no clear D. Germline assignment: CDR1 MNHEY and CDR2 SVGEGT. Deletions cut 2 bases from V and 0 bases from J, with 9 bases between. CDR3 length: 15 residues. The CDR3 nucleotides are TGTGCCAGCAGTTACGCGACGGAGAGCACAGATACGCAGTATTTT. Translating gives CASSYATESTDTQYF.

The chain links TRBV7-2 to TRBJ2-7; 7 bases line up with TRBD1. The J segment lost 3 bases and the V segment lost 2 bases, leaving 4 bases of the junction unmatched. Germline lookup yields CDR1 SGHTA and CDR2 FQGNSA. CDR3 size: 14 residues. The CDR3 is CASSLTGTVYEQYF. CDR3 DNA: TGTGCCAGCAGCTTAACCGGGACAGTCTACGAGCAGTACTTC.

The chain uses TRBV5-6 and TRBJ1-4; 7 nucleotides line up with TRBD1. The CDR3 is made up of 14 amino acids. The junction had 5 bases not matched to a gene; V was cut back by 1 base and J by 8 bases. Germline loops: CDR1 SGHDT, CDR2 YYEEEE. The CDR3 loop is CASSLYRGKEKLFF. In nucleotides, the CDR3 is TGTGCCAGCAGCTTGTACAGGGGAAAGGAAAAACTGTTTTTT.

The chain couples TRBV5-4 to TRBJ1-1; 7 bases align to TRBD1. The trim removed 3 bases at V and 3 bases at J, leaving 8 bases unmatched. This CDR3 has 15 amino acids. CDR1 and CDR2 from the germline V gene are SGHNT and YYREEE (reference sequence). CDR3 in amino acids: CASSWAGGRYTEAFF. In DNA, the CDR3 is TGTGCCAGCAGCTGGGCAGGGGGGAGGTACACTGAAGCTTTCTTT. Supplemented by reference TRBV5-4 and TRBJ1-1, the full variable domain reads ETGVTQSPTHLIKTRGQQVTLRCSSQSGHNTVSWYQQALGQGPQFIFQYYREEENGRGNFPPRFSGLQFPNYSSELNVNALELDDSALYLCASSWAGGRYTEAFFGQGTRLTVV.

The rearrangement joins TRBV11-2 to TRBJ2-1; D call uncertain. Trimming shortened V by 7 bases and J by 0 bases, and 10 bases separated the two germline ends. Germline CDR1 is SGHAT and CDR2 is FQNNGV. This CDR3 region has 14 residues. The CDR3: CASTTYTSYNEQFF. CDR3 in DNA: TGTGCCAGCACCACCTATACCTCCTACAATGAGCAGTTCTTC.

The chain is built from TRBV13 and TRBJ2-2, with 8 bases identical to TRBD2. The CDR3 extends over 14 amino acids. Germline CDR1 reads PRHDT; CDR2 reads FYEKMQ (reference sequence). J was trimmed by 7 bases and V by 4 bases; bases with no gene match: 5. CDR3 protein: CASSSPGGGGELFF. CDR3 DNA: TGTGCCAGCAGCTCCCCCGGGGGGGGCGGGGAGCTGTTTTTT.

V is TRBV6-5 and J is TRBJ1-4; weak D call: TRBD1 (5 bases). Germline CDR1 reads MNHEY; CDR2 reads SVGAGI. Between the trimmed V and J ends, which lost 1 base and 4 bases, there was a span of 10 bases. The CDR3 is made up of 15 amino acids. For the CDR3, the DNA is TGTGCCAGCAGTTACTTAGGGGAAAGTAATGAAAAACTGTTTTTT. Its translation: CASSYLGESNEKLFF.

The chain recombines TRBV3-1 (or the pseudogene TRBV3-2) with TRBJ2-3; TRBD2 matches at 8 bases. Per germline, CDR1 LGHDT and CDR2 YNNKEL (reference sequence). With 4 bases clipped from V and 2 bases from J, the junction kept 5 bases outside the gene matches. The CDR3 sequence is 15 residues long. CDR3 amino acids: CASSPTAGDTDTQYF. The CDR3 coding sequence is TGTGCCAGCAGCCCCACAGCGGGGGACACAGATACGCAGTATTTT.

The chain couples TRBV19 to TRBJ1-5, with a possible D match to TRBD1 (5 bases). Trimming pared 3 bases from V and 11 bases from J, leaving 17 bases between. Germline assignment: CDR1 LNHDA and CDR2 SQIVND (reference sequence). This CDR3 comprises 14 residues. The CDR3 coding sequence is TGTGCCAGTAGTATCCAGGGACCGACCCAGGCCCAGCATTTT. Amino acid sequence: CASSIQGPTQAQHF.

As regards this clone: The junction differs from germline at one of its ends, possibly a read error. The V and J genes are TRBV7-7 and TRBJ2-5; a weak D match, TRBD1 (5 bases). The CDR3 loop spans 15 amino acids. Germline CDR1 is SSHAT and CDR2 is FNYEAQ (reference sequence). The CDR3 coding sequence is TGTGCTAGCAGCTTCTCTAGGGGTACCCAAGAGACCCAGTACTTC. Translation gives CASSFSRGTQETQYF.

Concerning this clone itself: One end of the junction varies from germline; a read error may be responsible. This sample also contains other DNA sequences that code for the same CDR3. The chain recombines TRBV12-3 or TRBV12-4 with TRBJ1-3; no definite D call. This CDR3 region has 11 residues. The CDR3 bases are TGTGCCAGCAGCTTAGGAAACACCATATATTTT. As protein: CASSLGNTIYF.